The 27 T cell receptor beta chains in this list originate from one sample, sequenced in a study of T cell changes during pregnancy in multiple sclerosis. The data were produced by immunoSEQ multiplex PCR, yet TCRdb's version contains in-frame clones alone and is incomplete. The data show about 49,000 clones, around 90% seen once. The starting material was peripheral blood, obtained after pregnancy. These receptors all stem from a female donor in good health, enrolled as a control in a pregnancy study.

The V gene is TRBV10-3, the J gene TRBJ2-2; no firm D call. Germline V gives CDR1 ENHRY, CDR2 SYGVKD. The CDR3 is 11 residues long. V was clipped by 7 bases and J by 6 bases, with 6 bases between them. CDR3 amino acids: CAIMAAGELFF. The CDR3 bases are TGTGCCATCATGGCAGCCGGGGAGCTGTTTTTT.

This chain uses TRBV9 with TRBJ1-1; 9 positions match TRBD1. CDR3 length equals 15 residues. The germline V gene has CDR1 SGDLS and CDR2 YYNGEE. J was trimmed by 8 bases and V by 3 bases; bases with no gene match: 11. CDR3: CASSDPGTGLSEAFF. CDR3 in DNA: TGTGCCAGCAGCGACCCCGGGACAGGGCTTTCCGAAGCTTTCTTT.

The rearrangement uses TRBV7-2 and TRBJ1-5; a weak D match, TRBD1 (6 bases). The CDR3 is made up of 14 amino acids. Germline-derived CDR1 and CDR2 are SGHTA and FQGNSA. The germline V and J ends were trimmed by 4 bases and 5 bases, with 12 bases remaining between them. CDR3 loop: CASSSYRADQPQHF. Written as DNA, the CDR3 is TGTGCCAGCAGCTCTTACAGGGCTGATCAGCCCCAGCATTTT.

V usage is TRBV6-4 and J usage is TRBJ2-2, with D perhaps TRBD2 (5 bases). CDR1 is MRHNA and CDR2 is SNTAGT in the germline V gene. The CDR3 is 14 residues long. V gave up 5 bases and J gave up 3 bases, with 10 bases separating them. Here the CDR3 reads CASSPGSDTGELFF. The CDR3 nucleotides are TGTGCCAGCAGTCCGGGATCAGACACCGGGGAGCTGTTTTTT.

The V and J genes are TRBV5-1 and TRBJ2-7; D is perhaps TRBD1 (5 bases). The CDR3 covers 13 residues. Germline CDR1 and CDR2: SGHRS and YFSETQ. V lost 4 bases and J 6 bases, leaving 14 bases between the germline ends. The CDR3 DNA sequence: TGCGCCAGCAGCCCAGGGCAACGGACCGAGCAGTACTTC. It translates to CASSPGQRTEQYF. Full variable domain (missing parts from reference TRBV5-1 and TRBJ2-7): KAGVTQTPRYLIKTRGQQVTLSCSPISGHRSVSWYQQTPGQGLQFLFEYFSETQRNKGNFPGRFSGRQFSNSRSEMNVSTLELGDSALYLCASSPGQRTEQYFGPGTRLTVT.

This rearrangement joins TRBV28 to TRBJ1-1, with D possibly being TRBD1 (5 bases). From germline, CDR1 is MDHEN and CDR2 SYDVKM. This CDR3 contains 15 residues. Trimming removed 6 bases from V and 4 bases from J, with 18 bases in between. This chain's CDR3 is CASSRWGVGGTEAFF. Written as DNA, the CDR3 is TGTGCCAGCAGCCGATGGGGGGTCGGGGGCACTGAAGCTTTCTTT.

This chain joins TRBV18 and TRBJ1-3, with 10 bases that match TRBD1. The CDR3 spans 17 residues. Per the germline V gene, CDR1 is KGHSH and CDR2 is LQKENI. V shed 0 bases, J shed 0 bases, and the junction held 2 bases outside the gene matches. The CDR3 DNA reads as TGTGCCAGCTCACCACCGGGACAGGGGTTCTCTGGAAACACCATATATTTT. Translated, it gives CASSPPGQGFSGNTIYF. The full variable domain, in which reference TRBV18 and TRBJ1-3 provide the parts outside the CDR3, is NAGVMQNPRHLVRRRGQEARLRCSPMKGHSHVYWYRQLPEEGLKFMVYLQKENIIDESGMPKERFSAEFPKEGPSILRIQQVVRGDSAAYFCASSPPGQGFSGNTIYFGEGSWLTVV.

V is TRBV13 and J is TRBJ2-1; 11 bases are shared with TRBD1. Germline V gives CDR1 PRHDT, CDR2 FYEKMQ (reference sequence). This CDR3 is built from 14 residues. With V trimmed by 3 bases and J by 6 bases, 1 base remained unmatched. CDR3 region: CASSFGTGGNEQFF. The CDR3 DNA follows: TGTGCCAGCAGCTTTGGGACAGGGGGCAATGAGCAGTTCTTC. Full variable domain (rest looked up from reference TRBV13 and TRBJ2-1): AAGVIQSPRHLIKEKRETATLKCYPIPRHDTVYWYQQGPGQDPQFLISFYEKMQSDKGSIPDRFSAQQFSDYHSELNMSSLELGDSALYFCASSFGTGGNEQFFGPGTRLTVL.

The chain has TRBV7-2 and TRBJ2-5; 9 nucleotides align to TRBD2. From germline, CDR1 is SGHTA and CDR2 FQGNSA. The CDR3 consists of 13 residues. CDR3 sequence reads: CGELREGQETQYF. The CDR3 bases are TGTGGCGAACTGCGGGAGGGCCAAGAGACCCAGTACTTC.

The CDR3 reads CASANERTEAFF. DNA for the CDR3: TGTGCCAGCGCAAACGAGAGGACTGAAGCTTTCTTT. The chain recombines TRBV18 with TRBJ1-1; D call uncertain. Germline V lookup: CDR1 KGHSH, CDR2 LQKENI. This CDR3 has 12 residues. V lost 8 bases, J lost 5 bases, and 12 bases lay in between. Complete variable domain (other parts from reference TRBV18 and TRBJ1-1): NAGVMQNPRHLVRRRGQEARLRCSPMKGHSHVYWYRQLPEEGLKFMVYLQKENIIDESGMPKERFSAEFPKEGPSILRIQQVVRGDSAAYFCASANERTEAFFGQGTRLTVV.

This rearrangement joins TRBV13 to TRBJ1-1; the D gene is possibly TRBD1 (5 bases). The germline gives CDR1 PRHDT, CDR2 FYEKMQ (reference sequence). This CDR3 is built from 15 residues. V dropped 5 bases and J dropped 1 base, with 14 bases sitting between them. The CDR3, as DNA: TGTGCCAGCAGCCCCCCCCCAGGGCGGAACACTGAAGCTTTCTTT. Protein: CASSPPPGRNTEAFF.

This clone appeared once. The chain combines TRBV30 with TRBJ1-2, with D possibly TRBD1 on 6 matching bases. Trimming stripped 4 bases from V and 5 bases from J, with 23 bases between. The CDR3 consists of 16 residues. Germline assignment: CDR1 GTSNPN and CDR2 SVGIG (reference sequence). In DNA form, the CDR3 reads TGTGCCTGGACCCAATTTCGACAGGTGGTTGGGTATGGCTACACCTTC. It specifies CAWTQFRQVVGYGYTF.

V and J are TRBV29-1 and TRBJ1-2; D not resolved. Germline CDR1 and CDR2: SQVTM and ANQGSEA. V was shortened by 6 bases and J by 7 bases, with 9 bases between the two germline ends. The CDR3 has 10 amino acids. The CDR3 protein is CSVQEGGYTF. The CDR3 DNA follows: TGCAGCGTGCAGGAAGGTGGCTACACCTTC.

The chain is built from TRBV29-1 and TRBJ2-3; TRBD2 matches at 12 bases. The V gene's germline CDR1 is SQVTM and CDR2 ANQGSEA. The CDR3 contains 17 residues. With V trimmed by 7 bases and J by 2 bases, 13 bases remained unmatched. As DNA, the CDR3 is TGCAGCGCAGCTGAGACTAGCGGGGGTGTTGTCACAGATACGCAGTATTTT. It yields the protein CSAAETSGGVVTDTQYF.

Written as DNA, the CDR3 is TGCGCCAGCAGCTTGGACACGGGGAATCAGCCCCAGCATTTT. It codes for CASSLDTGNQPQHF. V is TRBV5-1 and J is TRBJ1-5; no clear D gene. The ends were cut back, 0 bases at V and 4 bases at J, with 8 bases in the middle. Germline V gene lookup returns CDR1 SGHRS and CDR2 YFSETQ. The CDR3 contains 14 residues.

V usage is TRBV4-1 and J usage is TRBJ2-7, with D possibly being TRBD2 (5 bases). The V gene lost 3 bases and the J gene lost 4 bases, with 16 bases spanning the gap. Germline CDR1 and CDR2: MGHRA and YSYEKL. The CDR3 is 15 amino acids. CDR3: CASSQGELADYEQYF. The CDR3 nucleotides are TGCGCCAGCAGCCAGGGAGAGCTAGCAGATTACGAGCAGTACTTC.

The CDR3 loop is CASSSSGGRYGYTF. The CDR3 DNA is TGTGCCAGCAGCTCATCTGGGGGGAGGTATGGCTACACCTTC. The chain couples TRBV9 to TRBJ1-2, with TRBD1 as a possible D gene (5 bases). This CDR3 contains 14 residues. V was trimmed by 4 bases and J by 5 bases, leaving 15 bases between them. CDR1 is SGDLS and CDR2 is YYNGEE in the germline V gene. Using reference TRBV9 and TRBJ1-2 for the parts outside the CDR3, the full variable domain is DSGVTQTPKHLITATGQRVTLRCSPRSGDLSVYWYQQSLDQGLQFLIQYYNGEERAKGNILERFSAQQFPDLHSELNLSSLELGDSALYFCASSSSGGRYGYTFGSGTRLTVV.

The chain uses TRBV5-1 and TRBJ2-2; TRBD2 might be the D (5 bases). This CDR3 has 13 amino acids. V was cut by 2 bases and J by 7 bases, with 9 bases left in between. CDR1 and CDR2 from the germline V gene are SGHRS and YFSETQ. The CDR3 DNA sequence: TGCGCCAGCAGCTTACGGGAAAACGGGGAGCTGTTTTTT. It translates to CASSLRENGELFF.

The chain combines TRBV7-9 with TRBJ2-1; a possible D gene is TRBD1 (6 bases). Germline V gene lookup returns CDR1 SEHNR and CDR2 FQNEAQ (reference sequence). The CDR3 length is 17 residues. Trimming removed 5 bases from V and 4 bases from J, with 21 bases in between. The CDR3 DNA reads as TGTGCCAGCAGCCGAGGGTACAGGGAAAGAAGTTACAATGAGCAGTTCTTC. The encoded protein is CASSRGYRERSYNEQFF.

CDR3 protein: CASSAGGAVREQYF. DNA of the CDR3: TGTGCCAGCAGCGCCGGGGGGGCTGTACGCGAGCAGTACTTC. This chain joins TRBV7-2 and TRBJ2-7, with 8 bases that match TRBD2. The V gene's germline CDR1 is SGHTA and CDR2 FQGNSA. The CDR3 extends over 14 amino acids. The junction had 9 bases not matched to a gene; V was cut back by 5 bases and J by 6 bases.

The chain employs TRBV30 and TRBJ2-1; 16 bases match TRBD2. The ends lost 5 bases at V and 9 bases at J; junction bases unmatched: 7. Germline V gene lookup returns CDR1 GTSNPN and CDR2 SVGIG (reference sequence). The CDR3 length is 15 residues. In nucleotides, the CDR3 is TGTGCCTGGGTGCCAGGGACTAGCGGGAGGGGTGAGCAGTTCTTC. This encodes CAWVPGTSGRGEQFF.

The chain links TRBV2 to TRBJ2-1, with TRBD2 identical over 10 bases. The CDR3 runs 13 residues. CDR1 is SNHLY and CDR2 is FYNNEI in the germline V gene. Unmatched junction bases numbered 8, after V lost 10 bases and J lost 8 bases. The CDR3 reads CATLAGVADEQFF. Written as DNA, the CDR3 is TGTGCCACCCTAGCGGGAGTTGCGGATGAGCAGTTCTTC. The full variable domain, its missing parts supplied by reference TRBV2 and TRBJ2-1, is EPEVTQTPSHQVTQMGQEVILRCVPISNHLYFYWYRQILGQKVEFLVSFYNNEISEKSEIFDDQFSVERPDGSNFTLKIRSTKLEDSAMYFCATLAGVADEQFFGPGTRLTVL.

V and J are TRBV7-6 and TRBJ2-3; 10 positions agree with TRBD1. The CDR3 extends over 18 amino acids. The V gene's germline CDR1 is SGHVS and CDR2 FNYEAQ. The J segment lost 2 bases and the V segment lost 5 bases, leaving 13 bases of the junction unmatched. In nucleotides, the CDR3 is TGTGCCAGCAGCCCCAGGGCGCCGGGACAGGGGAACACAGATACGCAGTATTTT. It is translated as CASSPRAPGQGNTDTQYF.

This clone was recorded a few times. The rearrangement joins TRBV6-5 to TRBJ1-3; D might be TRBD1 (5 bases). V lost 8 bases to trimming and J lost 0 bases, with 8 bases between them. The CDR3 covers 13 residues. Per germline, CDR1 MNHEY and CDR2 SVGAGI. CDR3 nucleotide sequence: TGTGCCAGCCAGGGAAGCTCTGGAAACACCATATATTTT. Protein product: CASQGSSGNTIYF.

In DNA, the CDR3 is TGTGCCAGCAGTGCAGGGGAACAGGACACTGAAGCTTTCTTT. Its protein product is CASSAGEQDTEAFF. V usage is TRBV2 and J usage is TRBJ1-1; weak D call: TRBD1 (6 bases). The CDR3 extends over 14 amino acids. V lost 4 bases and J lost 3, with 12 bases in between. Germline V lookup: CDR1 SNHLY, CDR2 FYNNEI.

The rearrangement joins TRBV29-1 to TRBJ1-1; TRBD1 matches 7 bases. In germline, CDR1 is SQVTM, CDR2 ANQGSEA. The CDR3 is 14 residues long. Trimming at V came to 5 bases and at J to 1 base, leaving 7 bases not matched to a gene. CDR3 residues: CSVQTGLRNTEAFF. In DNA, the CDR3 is TGCAGCGTTCAGACAGGGCTACGGAACACTGAAGCTTTCTTT.

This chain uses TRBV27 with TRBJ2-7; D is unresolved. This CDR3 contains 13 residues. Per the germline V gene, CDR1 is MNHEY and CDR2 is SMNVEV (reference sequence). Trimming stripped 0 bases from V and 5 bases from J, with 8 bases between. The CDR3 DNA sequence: TGTGCCAGCAGTTTATCTGCAGTACACGAGCAGTACTTC. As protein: CASSLSAVHEQYF.